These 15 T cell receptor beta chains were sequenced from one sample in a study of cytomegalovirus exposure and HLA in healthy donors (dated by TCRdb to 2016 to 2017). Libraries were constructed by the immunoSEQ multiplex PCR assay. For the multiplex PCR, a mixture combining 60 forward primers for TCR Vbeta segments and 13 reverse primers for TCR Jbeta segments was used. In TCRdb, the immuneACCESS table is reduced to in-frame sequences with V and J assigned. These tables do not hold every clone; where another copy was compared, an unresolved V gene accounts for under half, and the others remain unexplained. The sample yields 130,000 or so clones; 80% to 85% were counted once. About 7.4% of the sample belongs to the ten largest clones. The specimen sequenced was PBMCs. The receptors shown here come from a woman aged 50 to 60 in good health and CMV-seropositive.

CDR3 bases: TGTGCCAGCTCCCCCGGGAGGGCCGGTGAAAAACTGTTTTTT. Its protein product is CASSPGRAGEKLFF. The J gene is TRBJ1-4, the V gene TRBV18; no clear D gene. In germline, CDR1 is KGHSH, CDR2 LQKENI. Trimming took 6 bases from V and 7 from J, leaving 15 bases between them. CDR3 size: 14 residues. The full variable domain, with the rest looked up from reference TRBV18 and TRBJ1-4, is NAGVMQNPRHLVRRRGQEARLRCSPMKGHSHVYWYRQLPEEGLKFMVYLQKENIIDESGMPKERFSAEFPKEGPSILRIQQVVRGDSAAYFCASSPGRAGEKLFFGSGTQLSVL.

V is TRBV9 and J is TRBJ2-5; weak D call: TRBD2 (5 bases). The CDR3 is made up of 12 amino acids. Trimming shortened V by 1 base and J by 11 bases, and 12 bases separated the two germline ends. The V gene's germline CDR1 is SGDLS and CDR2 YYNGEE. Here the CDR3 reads CASSVSGGEQYF. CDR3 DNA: TGTGCCAGCAGCGTATCGGGTGGGGAGCAGTACTTC.

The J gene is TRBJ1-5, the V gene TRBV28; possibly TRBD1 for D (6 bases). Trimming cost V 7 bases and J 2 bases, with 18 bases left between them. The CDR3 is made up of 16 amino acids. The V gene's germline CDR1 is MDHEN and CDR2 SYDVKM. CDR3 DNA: TGTGCCAGCACCACCCTCACAGGGTGGGGCAATCAGCCCCAGCATTTT. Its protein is CASTTLTGWGNQPQHF.

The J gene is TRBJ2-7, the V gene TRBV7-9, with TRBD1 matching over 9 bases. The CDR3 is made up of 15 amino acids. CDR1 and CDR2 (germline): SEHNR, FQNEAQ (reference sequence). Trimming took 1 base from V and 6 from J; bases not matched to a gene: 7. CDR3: CASSLGDRVNSEQYF. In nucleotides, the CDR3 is TGTGCCAGCAGCTTAGGGGACAGGGTTAACAGCGAGCAGTACTTC.

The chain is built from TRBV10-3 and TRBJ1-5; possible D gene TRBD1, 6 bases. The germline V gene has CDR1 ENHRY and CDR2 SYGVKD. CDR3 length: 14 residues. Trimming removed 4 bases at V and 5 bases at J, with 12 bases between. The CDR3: CAISGEQGDQPQHF. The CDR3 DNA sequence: TGTGCCATCAGTGGGGAACAGGGTGATCAGCCCCAGCATTTT.

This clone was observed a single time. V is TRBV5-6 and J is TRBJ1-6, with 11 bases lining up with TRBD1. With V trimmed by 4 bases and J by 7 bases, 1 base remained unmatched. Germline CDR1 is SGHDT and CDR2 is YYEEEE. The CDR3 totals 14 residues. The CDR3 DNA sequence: TGTGCCAGCAGCAGGGACAGGGGGAATTCACCCCTCCACTTT. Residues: CASSRDRGNSPLHF.

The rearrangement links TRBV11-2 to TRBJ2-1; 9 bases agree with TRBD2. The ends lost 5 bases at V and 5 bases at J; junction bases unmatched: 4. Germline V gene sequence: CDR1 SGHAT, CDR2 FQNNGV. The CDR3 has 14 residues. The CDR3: CASSRSGGDNEQFF. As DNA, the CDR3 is TGTGCCAGCAGCCGTAGCGGGGGTGACAATGAGCAGTTCTTC.

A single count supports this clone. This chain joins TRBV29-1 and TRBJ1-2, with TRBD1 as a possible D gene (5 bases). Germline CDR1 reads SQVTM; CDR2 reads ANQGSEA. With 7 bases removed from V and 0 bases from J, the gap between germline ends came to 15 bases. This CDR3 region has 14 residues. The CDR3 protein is CSARTSESNYGYTF. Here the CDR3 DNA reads TGCAGCGCAAGGACATCGGAATCTAACTATGGCTACACCTTC.

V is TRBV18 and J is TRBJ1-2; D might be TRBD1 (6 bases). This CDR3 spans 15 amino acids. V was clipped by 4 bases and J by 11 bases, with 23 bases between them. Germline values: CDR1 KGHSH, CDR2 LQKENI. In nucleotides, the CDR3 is TGTGCCAGCTCACTACTACAGGGATCTGAATCTGGGTACACCTTC. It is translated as CASSLLQGSESGYTF.

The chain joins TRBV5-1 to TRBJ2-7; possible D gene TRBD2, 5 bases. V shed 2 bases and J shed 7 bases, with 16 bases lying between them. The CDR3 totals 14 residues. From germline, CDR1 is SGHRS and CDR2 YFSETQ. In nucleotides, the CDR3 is TGCGCCAGCAGCTTAAGCTTGGATACGGGGGAGCAGTACTTC. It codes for CASSLSLDTGEQYF.

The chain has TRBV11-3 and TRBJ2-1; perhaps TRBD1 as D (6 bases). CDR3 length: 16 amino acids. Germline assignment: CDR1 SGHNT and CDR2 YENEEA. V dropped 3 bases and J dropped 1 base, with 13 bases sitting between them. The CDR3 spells CASSFLRGFSYNEQFF. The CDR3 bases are TGTGCCAGCAGCTTTTTAAGGGGGTTTTCCTACAATGAGCAGTTCTTC.

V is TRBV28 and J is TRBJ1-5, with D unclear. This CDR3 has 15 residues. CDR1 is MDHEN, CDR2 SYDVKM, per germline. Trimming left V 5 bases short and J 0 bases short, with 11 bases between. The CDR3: CASSPSRYSNQPQHF. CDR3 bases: TGTGCCAGCAGTCCGAGCCGTTATAGCAATCAGCCCCAGCATTTT.

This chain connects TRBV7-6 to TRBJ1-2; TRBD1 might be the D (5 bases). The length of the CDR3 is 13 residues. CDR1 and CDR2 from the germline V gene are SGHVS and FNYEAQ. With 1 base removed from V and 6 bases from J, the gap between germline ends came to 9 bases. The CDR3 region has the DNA TGTGCCAGCAGCTTAGGAGGGACTAATGGCTACACCTTC. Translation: CASSLGGTNGYTF.

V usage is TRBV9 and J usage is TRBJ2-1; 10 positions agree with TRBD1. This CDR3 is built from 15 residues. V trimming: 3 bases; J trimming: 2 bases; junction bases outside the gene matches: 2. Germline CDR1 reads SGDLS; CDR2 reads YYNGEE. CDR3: CASSEGQGAYNEQFF. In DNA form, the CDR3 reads TGTGCCAGCAGCGAAGGACAGGGGGCCTACAATGAGCAGTTCTTC. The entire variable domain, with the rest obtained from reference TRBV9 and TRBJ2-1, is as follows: DSGVTQTPKHLITATGQRVTLRCSPRSGDLSVYWYQQSLDQGLQFLIQYYNGEERAKGNILERFSAQQFPDLHSELNLSSLELGDSALYFCASSEGQGAYNEQFFGPGTRLTVL.

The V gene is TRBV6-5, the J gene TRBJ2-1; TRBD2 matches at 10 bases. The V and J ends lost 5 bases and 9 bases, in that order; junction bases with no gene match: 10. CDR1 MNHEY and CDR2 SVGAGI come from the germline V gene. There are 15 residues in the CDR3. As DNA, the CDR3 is TGTGCCAGCAGTCCCAGCGGGGGGGCCAGGGTTGAGCAGTTCTTC. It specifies CASSPSGGARVEQFF.